This T cell receptor (beta chain) originates from a study of blood T cell repertoires in COVID-19. Study background: Samples came from the United States, Italy and Spain, spanning acute and convalescent COVID-19. Sources were T cells, B-cell-depleted T cells, or PBMCs; the material itself was cDNA or gDNA.

Authors' analysis steps: Amplification of reference gene primers provided the estimated nucleated cell counts. Profiled with immunoSEQ multiplex PCR; TCRdb holds only in-frame clones, not every one. V, J and clone size were drawn from that table, and D and trimming were deduced from the DNA. The sample lists approximately 110,000 clones, roughly 86% occurring once. The V segment lost 5 bases and the J segment 0 bases; nucleotides outside the gene matches: 7. Germline V gene data show CDR1 as SEHNR and CDR2 as FQNEAQ (reference sequence). The CDR3 is 16 residues long. The origin of this receptor is a man in his forties with acute or convalescent COVID-19. The rearrangement joins TRBV7-9 to TRBJ1-3, with 7 bases identical to TRBD1. Sequencing used peripheral blood. The DNA of the CDR3 is TGTGCCAGCAGCACTGGACAGGCGATCTCTGGAAACACCATATATTTT. Translating gives CASSTGQAISGNTIYF.